The following is a TCR beta chain sequence with its context. What it binds is unknown. The data belong to a study of T cells in narcolepsy. Study-level points and caveats: Some memory CD4+ repertoires had no autoreactive clone sequences. Same-patient CSF and blood CD4+ T cell clonotypes included HCRT-specific and TRIB2-specific autoreactive ones. Autoreactive clonotypes reportedly recurred in blood of same and different patients, not controls.

Profiled with immunoSEQ multiplex PCR; TCRdb holds only in-frame clones, not every one. The table has tens of thousands of clones, 92% seen once. CDR3 length: 15 amino acids. Trimming left V 8 bases short and J 5 bases short, with 19 bases between. Germline lookup yields CDR1 MNHNS and CDR2 SASEGT. Sequencing input: CD45RA- memory CD4+ T cells from PBMCs. This chain joins TRBV6-1 and TRBJ1-5; a weak D match, TRBD1 (6 bases). This receptor was identified in a human donor with narcolepsy. This CDR3 reads CASRAPGGADQPQHF. The CDR3 nucleotides are TGTGCCAGCCGCGCCCCCGGGGGCGCGGATCAGCCCCAGCATTTT.